These T cell receptor beta chains were read from a single sample in a study of T cells in Graves' hyperthyroidism and ophthalmopathy. TCRdb redid the calling of the multiplex PCR reads with MiXCR, one entry per CDR3 protein. The sample lists about 580,000 distinct CDR3 sequences, 11% to 15% occurring once. The sample consisted of blood. These receptors originate from a woman in her twenties or thirties with Graves' hyperthyroidism that later progressed to Graves' ophthalmopathy. Both conserved end residues are part of each CDR3. A D gene is named only where the DNA matches it firmly. Size values are once, few and many counts, or a class for expanded clones, and some rows have none.

few TRBJ1-5 TRBD1 TRBV3-1 CASSPRQGARQPQHF TGTGCCAGCAGCCCCAGACAGGGGGCGAGGCAGCCCCAGCATTTT
many TRBJ2-7 - TRBV11-2 CASSSRVAGSYEQYF TGTGCCAGCAGCAGCCGTGTCGCGGGCTCCTACGAGCAGTACTTC
- TRBJ2-2 - TRBV4-2 CASSQEQGITGELFF TGTGCCAGCAGCCAAGAACAGGGAATCACCGGGGAGCTGTTTTTT
many TRBJ2-7 - TRBV7-9 CASSSSRTVTYEQYF TGTGCCAGCAGCTCCAGCAGGACAGTTACCTACGAGCAGTACTTC
many TRBJ2-7 TRBD2 TRBV20-1 CSASSGLAGGTDEQYF TGCAGTGCTAGCTCGGGACTAGCGGGAGGTACGGACGAGCAGTACTTC
many TRBJ2-7 - TRBV27 CASSPGTDPYEQYF TGTGCCAGCAGCCCCGGGACCGACCCCTACGAGCAGTACTTC
few TRBJ2-4 TRBD1 TRBV24-1 CATSDSGTGRKNIQYF TGTGCCACCAGTGATTCCGGGACAGGGCGTAAAAACATTCAGTACTTC
- TRBJ2-7 TRBD1 TRBV7-9 CASSSTGTGYHEQYF TGTGCCAGCAGCTCGACCGGGACAGGGTACCACGAGCAGTACTTC
few TRBJ2-2 - TRBV5-1 CASSWTEIANTGELFF TGCGCCAGCAGCTGGACAGAGATAGCGAACACCGGGGAGCTGTTTTTT
once TRBJ2-6 TRBD1 TRBV30 CAFPQGGSGANVLTF TGTGCCTTCCCACAGGGGGGCTCTGGGGCCAACGTCCTGACTTTC
- TRBJ1-2 TRBD1 TRBV30 CAWSGVSGQVRGYTF TGTGCCTGGAGTGGAGTCTCGGGACAGGTTCGAGGCTACACCTTC
many TRBJ2-5 TRBD2 TRBV7-2 CASSLGFGREKRETQYF TGTGCCAGCAGCTTAGGGTTCGGGCGGGAGAAGAGAGAGACCCAGTACTTC
few TRBJ2-7 - TRBV27 CASSSSGQRYEQYF TGTGCCAGCAGTTCCTCGGGACAACGATACGAGCAGTACTTC
few TRBJ1-2 TRBD1 TRBV20-1 CSARDGTDGGGYTF TGCAGTGCTAGAGATGGGACAGACGGTGGAGGCTACACCTTC
many TRBJ2-7 - TRBV20-1 CSAREPLAGYEQYF TGCAGTGCTAGAGAGCCCCTAGCTGGCTACGAGCAGTACTTC
- TRBJ2-7 - TRBV6-5 CASSYSTGHLIPQTSYEQYF TGTGCCAGCAGTTACTCGACAGGACATCTCATTCCCCAAACGTCCTACGAGCAGTACTTC
many TRBJ1-1 - TRBV30 CAWRGVLNTEAFF TGTGCCTGGAGGGGTGTCTTGAACACTGAAGCTTTCTTT
many TRBJ1-1 TRBD1 TRBV28 CASSSGGHRNTEAFF TGTGCCAGCAGTTCAGGGGGCCACAGGAACACTGAAGCTTTCTTT
many TRBJ2-1 TRBD1 TRBV28 CASIPGGQVPTNEQFF TGTGCCAGCATCCCCGGGGGACAGGTCCCTACGAATGAGCAGTTCTTC
few TRBJ1-2 - TRBV30 CAWNVLEGYTF TGTGCCTGGAACGTTCTGGAAGGCTACACCTTC
many TRBJ2-2 - TRBV27 CASKGVGELFF TGTGCCAGTAAGGGGGTCGGGGAGCTGTTTTTT
many TRBJ1-2 TRBD1 TRBV5-8 CASSWDSRGYTF TGTGCCAGCAGCTGGGACAGTCGTGGCTACACCTTC
many TRBJ1-3 - TRBV20-1 CSAPTSGNTIYF TGCAGTGCCCCCACCTCTGGAAACACCATATATTTT
few TRBJ2-7 - TRBV20-1 CSALGAYYEQYF TGCAGTGCTTTGGGAGCTTACTACGAGCAGTACTTC
few TRBJ2-1 TRBD2 TRBV6-2/TRBV6-3 CASSYRTSGRAIKEQFF TGTGCCAGCAGTTACCGGACTAGCGGGAGGGCCATAAAGGAGCAGTTCTTC
- TRBJ2-7 - TRBV29-1 CSVETPKTYEQYF TGCAGCGTTGAAACCCCAAAAACCTACGAGCAGTACTTC